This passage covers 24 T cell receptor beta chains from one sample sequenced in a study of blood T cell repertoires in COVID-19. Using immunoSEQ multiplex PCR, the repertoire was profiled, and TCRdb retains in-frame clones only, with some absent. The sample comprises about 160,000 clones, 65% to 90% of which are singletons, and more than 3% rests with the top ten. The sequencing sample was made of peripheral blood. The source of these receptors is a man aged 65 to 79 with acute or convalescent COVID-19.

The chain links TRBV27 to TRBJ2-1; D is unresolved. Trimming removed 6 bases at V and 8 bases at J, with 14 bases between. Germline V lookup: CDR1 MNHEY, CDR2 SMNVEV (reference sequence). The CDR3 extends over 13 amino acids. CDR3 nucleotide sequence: TGTGCCAGCAGCCCCACCCTGGCTTATGAGCAGTTCTTC. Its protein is CASSPTLAYEQFF.

Here the CDR3 DNA reads TGTGCCAGCAGCGATCTAGCGGGAGACTACGAGCAGTACTTC. This translates into CASSDLAGDYEQYF. The chain employs TRBV5-4 and TRBJ2-7, with TRBD2 matching over 10 bases. The length of the CDR3 is 14 residues. J was trimmed by 3 bases and V by 4 bases; bases with no gene match: 4. Germline V gene data show CDR1 as SGHNT and CDR2 as YYREEE (reference sequence).

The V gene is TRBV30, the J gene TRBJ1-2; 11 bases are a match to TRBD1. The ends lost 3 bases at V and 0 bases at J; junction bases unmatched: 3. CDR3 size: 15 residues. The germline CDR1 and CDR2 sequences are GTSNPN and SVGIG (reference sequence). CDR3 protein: CAWRGQGDPNYGYTF. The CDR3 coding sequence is TGTGCCTGGAGGGGACAGGGGGACCCTAACTATGGCTACACCTTC.

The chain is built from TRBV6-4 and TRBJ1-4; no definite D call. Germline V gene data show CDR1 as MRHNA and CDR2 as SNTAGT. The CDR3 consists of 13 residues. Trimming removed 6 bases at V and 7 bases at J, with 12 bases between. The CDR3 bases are TGTGCCAGCAGCCGGGAACGAGGTGAAAAACTGTTTTTT. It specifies CASSRERGEKLFF.

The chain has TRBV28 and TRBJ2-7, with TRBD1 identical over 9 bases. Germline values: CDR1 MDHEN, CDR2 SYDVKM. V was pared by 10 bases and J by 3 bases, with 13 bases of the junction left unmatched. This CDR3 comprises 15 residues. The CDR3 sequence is CATQTGGAFDYEQYF. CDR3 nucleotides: TGTGCCACCCAGACAGGGGGTGCGTTTGACTACGAGCAGTACTTC.

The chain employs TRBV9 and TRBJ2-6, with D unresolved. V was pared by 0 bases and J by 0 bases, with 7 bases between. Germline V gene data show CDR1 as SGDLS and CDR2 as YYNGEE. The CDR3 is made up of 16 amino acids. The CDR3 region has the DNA TGTGCCAGCAGCGTAGTTGGTAGCTCTGGGGCCAACGTCCTGACTTTC. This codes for CASSVVGSSGANVLTF.

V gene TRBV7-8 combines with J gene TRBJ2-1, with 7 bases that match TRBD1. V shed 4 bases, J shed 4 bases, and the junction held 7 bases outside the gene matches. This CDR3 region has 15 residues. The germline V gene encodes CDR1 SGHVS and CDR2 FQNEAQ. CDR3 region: CASSSGGQPYNEQFF. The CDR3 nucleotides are TGTGCCAGCAGCTCAGGGGGACAACCTTACAATGAGCAGTTCTTC.

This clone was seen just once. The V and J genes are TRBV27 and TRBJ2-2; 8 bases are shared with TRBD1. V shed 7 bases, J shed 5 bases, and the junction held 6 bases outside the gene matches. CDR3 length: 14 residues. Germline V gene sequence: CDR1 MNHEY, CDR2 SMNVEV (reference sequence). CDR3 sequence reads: CASNHRGFTGELFF. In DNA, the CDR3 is TGTGCCAGCAATCACAGGGGGTTTACCGGGGAGCTGTTTTTT.

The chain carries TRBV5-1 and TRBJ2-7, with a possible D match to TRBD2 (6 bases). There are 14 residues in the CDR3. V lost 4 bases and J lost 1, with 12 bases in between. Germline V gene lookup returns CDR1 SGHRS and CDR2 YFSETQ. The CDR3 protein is CASSELSGSYEQYF. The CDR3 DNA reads TGCGCCAGCAGCGAGCTTAGCGGTTCCTACGAGCAGTACTTC.

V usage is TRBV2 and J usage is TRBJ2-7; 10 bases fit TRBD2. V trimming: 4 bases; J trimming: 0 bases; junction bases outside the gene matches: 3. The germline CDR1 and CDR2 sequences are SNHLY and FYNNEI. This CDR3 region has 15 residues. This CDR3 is CASSGTSGNSYEQYF. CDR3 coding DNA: TGTGCCAGCAGTGGCACTAGCGGGAACTCCTACGAGCAGTACTTC.

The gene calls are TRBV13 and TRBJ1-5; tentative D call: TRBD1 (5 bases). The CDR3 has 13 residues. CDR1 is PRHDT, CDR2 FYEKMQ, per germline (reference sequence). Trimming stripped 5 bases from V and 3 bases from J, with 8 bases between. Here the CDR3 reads CASSRQNNQPQHF. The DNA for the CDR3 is TGTGCCAGCAGCCGACAGAACAATCAGCCCCAGCATTTT.

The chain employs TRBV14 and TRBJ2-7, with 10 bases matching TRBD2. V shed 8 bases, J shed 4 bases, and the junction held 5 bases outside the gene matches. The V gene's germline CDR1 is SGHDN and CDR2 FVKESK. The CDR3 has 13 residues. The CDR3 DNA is TGTGCCAGCGCTAGCGGGAGTGGGTACGAGCAGTACTTC. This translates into CASASGSGYEQYF.

The CDR3 region has the DNA TGTGCCAGCAGCTTAGCGCCCCGGAATTCACCCCTCCACTTT. It codes for CASSLAPRNSPLHF. The chain combines TRBV7-8 with TRBJ1-6; the D is unclear. CDR1 is SGHVS, CDR2 FQNEAQ, per germline. Trimming left V 0 bases short and J 7 bases short, with 7 bases between. This CDR3 spans 14 amino acids.

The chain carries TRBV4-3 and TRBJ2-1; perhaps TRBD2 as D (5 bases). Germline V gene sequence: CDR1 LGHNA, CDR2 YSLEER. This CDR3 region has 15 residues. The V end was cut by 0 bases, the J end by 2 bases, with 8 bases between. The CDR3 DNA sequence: TGCGCCAGCAGCCAAGATCGGGGTACCTACAATGAGCAGTTCTTC. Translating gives CASSQDRGTYNEQFF.

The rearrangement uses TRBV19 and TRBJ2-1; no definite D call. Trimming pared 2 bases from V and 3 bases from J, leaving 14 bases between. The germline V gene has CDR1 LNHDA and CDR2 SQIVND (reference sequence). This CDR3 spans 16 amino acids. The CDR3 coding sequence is TGTGCCAGTAGTATAAGGAGTCATAGTGTCTACAATGAGCAGTTCTTC. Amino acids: CASSIRSHSVYNEQFF.

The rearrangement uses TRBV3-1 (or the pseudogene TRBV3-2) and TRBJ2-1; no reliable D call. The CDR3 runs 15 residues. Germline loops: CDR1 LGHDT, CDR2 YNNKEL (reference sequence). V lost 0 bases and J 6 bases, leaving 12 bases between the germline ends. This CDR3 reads CASSQDSSVLNEQFF. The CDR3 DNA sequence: TGTGCCAGCAGCCAAGATTCCAGCGTCCTCAATGAGCAGTTCTTC.

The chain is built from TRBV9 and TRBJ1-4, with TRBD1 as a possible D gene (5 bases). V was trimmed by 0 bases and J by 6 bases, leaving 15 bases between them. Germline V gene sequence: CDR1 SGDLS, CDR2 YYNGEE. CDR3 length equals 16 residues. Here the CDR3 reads CASSVGVGTGHEKLFF. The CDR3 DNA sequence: TGTGCCAGCAGCGTAGGGGTAGGGACTGGGCATGAAAAACTGTTTTTT.

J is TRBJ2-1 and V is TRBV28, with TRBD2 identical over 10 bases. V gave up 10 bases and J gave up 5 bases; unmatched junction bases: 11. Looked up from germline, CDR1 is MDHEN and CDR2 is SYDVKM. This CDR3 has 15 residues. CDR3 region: CAIVPPGLANNEQFF. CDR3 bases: TGTGCCATCGTACCACCGGGACTAGCGAACAATGAGCAGTTCTTC.

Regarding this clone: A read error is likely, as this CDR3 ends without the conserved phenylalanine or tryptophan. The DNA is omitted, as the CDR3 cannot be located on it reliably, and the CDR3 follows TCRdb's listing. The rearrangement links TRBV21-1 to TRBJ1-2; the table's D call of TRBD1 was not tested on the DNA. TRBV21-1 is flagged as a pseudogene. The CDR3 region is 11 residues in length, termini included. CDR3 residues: CASSKEDRVFN.

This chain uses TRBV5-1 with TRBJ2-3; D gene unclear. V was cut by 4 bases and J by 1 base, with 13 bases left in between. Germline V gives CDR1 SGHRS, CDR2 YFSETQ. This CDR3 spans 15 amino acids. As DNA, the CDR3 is TGCGCCAGCAGCCCTGACACCACCCGCACAGATACGCAGTATTTT. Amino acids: CASSPDTTRTDTQYF.

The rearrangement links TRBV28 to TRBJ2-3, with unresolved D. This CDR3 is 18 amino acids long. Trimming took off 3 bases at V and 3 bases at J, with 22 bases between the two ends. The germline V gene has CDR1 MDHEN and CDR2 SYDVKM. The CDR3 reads CASSFLRKDASRTDTQYF. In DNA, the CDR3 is TGTGCCAGCAGTTTTCTGAGGAAAGATGCCTCCCGGACAGATACGCAGTATTTT.

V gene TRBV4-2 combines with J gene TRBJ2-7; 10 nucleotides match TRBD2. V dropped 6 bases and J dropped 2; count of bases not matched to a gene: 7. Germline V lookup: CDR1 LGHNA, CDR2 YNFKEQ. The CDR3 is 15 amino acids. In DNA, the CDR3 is TGTGCCAGCAGTATAAAGCGGGAGGGGCCCTACGAGCAGTACTTC. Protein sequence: CASSIKREGPYEQYF.

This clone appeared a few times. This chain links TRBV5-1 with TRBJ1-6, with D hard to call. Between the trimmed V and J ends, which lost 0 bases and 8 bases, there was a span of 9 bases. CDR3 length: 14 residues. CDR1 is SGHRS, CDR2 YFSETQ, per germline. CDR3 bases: TGCGCCAGCAGCTTGGGCAGGTTCGATTCACCCCTCCACTTT. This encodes CASSLGRFDSPLHF.

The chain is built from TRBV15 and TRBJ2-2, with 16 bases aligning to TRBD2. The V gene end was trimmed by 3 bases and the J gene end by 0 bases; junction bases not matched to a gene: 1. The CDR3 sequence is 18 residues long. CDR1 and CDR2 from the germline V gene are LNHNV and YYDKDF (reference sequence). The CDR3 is CATSRGLAGGTNTGELFF. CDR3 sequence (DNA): TGTGCCACCAGCAGGGGACTAGCGGGAGGGACGAACACCGGGGAGCTGTTTTTT.